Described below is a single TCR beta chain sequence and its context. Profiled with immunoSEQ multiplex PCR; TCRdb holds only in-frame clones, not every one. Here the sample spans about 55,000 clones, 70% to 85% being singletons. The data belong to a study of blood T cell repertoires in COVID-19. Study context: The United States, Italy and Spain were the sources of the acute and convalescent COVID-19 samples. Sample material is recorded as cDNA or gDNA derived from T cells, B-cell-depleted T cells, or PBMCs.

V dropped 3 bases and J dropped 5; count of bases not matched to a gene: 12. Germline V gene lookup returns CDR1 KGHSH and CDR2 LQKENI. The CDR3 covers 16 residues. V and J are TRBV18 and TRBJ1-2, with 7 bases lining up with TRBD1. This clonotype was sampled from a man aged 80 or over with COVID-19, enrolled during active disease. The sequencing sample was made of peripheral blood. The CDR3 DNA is TGTGCCAGCTCACCGAAACAGGGGTCTTTTGCTTATGGCTACACCTTC. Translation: CASSPKQGSFAYGYTF.